The 27 T cell receptor beta chains presented below share a single source sample, sequenced in a study of T-cell reconstitution after alpha-beta-depleted transplantation in children. Researchers prepared the TCRbeta library using unique molecular identifiers, the study reports. TCRdb recomputed calls from the PCR reads with MiXCR, one row per CDR3 protein. This sample carries hundreds of thousands of distinct CDR3 sequences, around 15% of them seen once, and the ten largest clones take around 28%. Sequencing was performed on PBMCs, mostly from graft donor cells, taken 360 days after TCRalphabeta/CD19-depleted stem cell transplant. These TCRs come from a boy in the first two years of life who had a stem cell transplant for Wiskott-Aldrich syndrome, so the T cells may come from the graft donor.

V is TRBV11-2 and J is TRBJ2-2; 7 bases line up with TRBD2. Germline CDR1 reads SGHAT; CDR2 reads FQNNGV. The CDR3 covers 17 residues. V trimming: 1 base; J trimming: 6 bases; junction bases outside the gene matches: 11. The CDR3 sequence is CASSLVGGGFSPGELFF. In DNA, the CDR3 is TGTGCCAGCAGCTTAGTAGGCGGGGGTTTCTCTCCCGGGGAGCTGTTTTTT.

J is TRBJ2-7 and V is TRBV6-1; TRBD1 aligns across 7 bases. Trimming at V came to 4 bases and at J to 3 bases, leaving 9 bases not matched to a gene. CDR1 is MNHNS and CDR2 is SASEGT in the germline V gene. The CDR3 is 15 residues long. CDR3 sequence (DNA): TGTGCCAGCAGTGCACGACAGGGCCGACTCTACGAGCAGTACTTC. This sequence encodes CASSARQGRLYEQYF.

This rearrangement joins TRBV12-3 or TRBV12-4 to TRBJ2-2, with D tentatively TRBD1 or TRBD2 (5 bases each). This CDR3 is 14 amino acids long. Trimming took 5 bases from V and 7 from J, leaving 14 bases between them. The CDR3 DNA is TGTGCCAGCAGTCGGGGCCTTAGCATCGGGGAGCTGTTTTTT. Residues: CASSRGLSIGELFF.

This clonotype was seen more than once but under ten times. The CDR3 nucleotides read TGTGCCAGCAGTTTAGTGGGGGCTGCAAATCAGCCCCAGCATTTT. It is translated as CASSLVGAANQPQHF. The rearrangement uses TRBV27 and TRBJ1-5; tentative D call: TRBD1 (6 bases). Germline CDR1 is MNHEY and CDR2 is SMNVEV (reference sequence). With 2 bases removed from V and 4 bases from J, the gap between germline ends came to 12 bases. The CDR3 has 15 residues.

This clonotype was detected a few times. This chain links TRBV5-1 with TRBJ2-3; the D is unclear. This CDR3 has 14 amino acids. Germline CDR1 reads SGHRS; CDR2 reads YFSETQ. V lost 3 bases and J 5 bases, leaving 13 bases between the germline ends. The CDR3 DNA is TGCGCCAGCAGCTCAAATCCATCCAAAGATACGCAGTATTTT. It specifies CASSSNPSKDTQYF.

This clonotype has a handful of counts. This chain uses TRBV14 with TRBJ1-1; the D is unclear. CDR3 size: 16 residues. Germline V gene data show CDR1 as SGHDN and CDR2 as FVKESK. Deletions cut 1 base from V and 5 bases from J, with 17 bases between. The CDR3 bases are TGTGCCAGCAGCCAAGGGCGAGCGGGAGGAAAAACTGAAGCTTTCTTT. This gives the protein CASSQGRAGGKTEAFF.

The sample holds a few counts of this clonotype. The CDR3 DNA sequence: TGCGCCAGCAGCTCACTAGCGGGGGTCTCCTACGAGCAGTACTTC. This codes for CASSSLAGVSYEQYF. The rearrangement links TRBV5-1 to TRBJ2-7, with 11 positions matching TRBD2. V trimming: 3 bases; J trimming: 0 bases; junction bases outside the gene matches: 2. CDR1 and CDR2 from the germline V gene are SGHRS and YFSETQ. This CDR3 region has 15 residues.

This clonotype was seen a handful of times. This CDR3 reads CASSYTSGGAYEQFF. The DNA of the CDR3 is TGTGCCAGCAGTTATACTAGCGGGGGGGCATATGAGCAGTTCTTC. This rearrangement joins TRBV12-3 or TRBV12-4 to TRBJ2-1; 13 bases are shared with TRBD2. CDR3 length: 15 residues. Unmatched junction bases numbered 5, after V lost 4 bases and J lost 8 bases.

This rearrangement joins TRBV15 to TRBJ2-5, with D tentatively TRBD1 or TRBD2 (5 bases each). V lost 3 bases and J lost 4, with 12 bases in between. In germline, CDR1 is LNHNV, CDR2 YYDKDF (reference sequence). This CDR3 region has 14 residues. CDR3 bases: TGTGCCACCAGCAGGGGGGAACTGGGAGAGACCCAGTACTTC. It codes for CATSRGELGETQYF.

V gene TRBV7-9 combines with J gene TRBJ1-4; possible D gene TRBD1, 5 bases. The ends were cut back, 5 bases at V and 4 bases at J, with 11 bases in the middle. Germline V gene data show CDR1 as SEHNR and CDR2 as FQNEAQ (reference sequence). The CDR3 has 14 residues. CDR3 nucleotide sequence: TGTGCCAGCAGCCCGGGGACGGATAATGAAAAACTGTTTTTT. Residues: CASSPGTDNEKLFF.

This clonotype was recorded at least ten times. The rearrangement joins TRBV27 to TRBJ2-5, with D tentatively TRBD1 or TRBD2 (5 bases each). Per germline, CDR1 MNHEY and CDR2 SMNVEV (reference sequence). The CDR3 extends over 14 amino acids. Trimming left V 3 bases short and J 5 bases short, with 13 bases between. CDR3 protein: CASSLGDGLETQYF. For the CDR3, the DNA is TGTGCCAGCAGTTTGGGGGATGGGTTGGAGACCCAGTACTTC.

This clonotype was recorded a few times. The gene calls are TRBV9 and TRBJ1-5; D is undetermined. Germline V lookup: CDR1 SGDLS, CDR2 YYNGEE. The CDR3 has 14 amino acids. V lost 0 bases and J 2 bases, leaving 6 bases between the germline ends. The CDR3 DNA sequence: TGTGCCAGCAGCGTAGTCCCGGGCAATCAGCCCCAGCATTTT. Amino acids: CASSVVPGNQPQHF.

V usage is TRBV6-5 and J usage is TRBJ1-5; D call uncertain. V lost 0 bases and J lost 4, with 13 bases in between. The CDR3 consists of 16 residues. Germline V CDR1 and CDR2: MNHEY, SVGAGI. The CDR3 DNA reads TGTGCCAGCAGTTACTCGATCATCGGATCGAATCAGCCCCAGCATTTT. Its translation: CASSYSIIGSNQPQHF.

This chain joins TRBV10-3 and TRBJ2-1, with D perhaps matching TRBD2 (5 bases). V lost 3 bases and J 6 bases, leaving 18 bases between the germline ends. The V gene's germline CDR1 is ENHRY and CDR2 SYGVKD. The CDR3 has 16 amino acids. The DNA for the CDR3 is TGTGCCATCAGTGACCCCGGGGTAGGTTTGGTCAATGAGCAGTTCTTC. The encoded protein is CAISDPGVGLVNEQFF.

The CDR3 protein is CASSFGGSGIGRYF. The CDR3 nucleotides read TGTGCCAGCAGCTTCGGGGGTAGCGGGATCGGCAGATACTTC. The chain links TRBV7-2 to TRBJ2-7; 8 nucleotides match TRBD2. V trimming: 3 bases; J trimming: 13 bases; junction bases outside the gene matches: 14. The CDR3 length is 14 residues. Germline lookup yields CDR1 SGHTA and CDR2 FQGNSA.

CDR3 sequence: CASKGAGEETQYF. Here the CDR3 DNA reads TGTGCCAGCAAGGGAGCGGGAGAAGAGACCCAGTACTTC. The V gene is TRBV25-1, the J gene TRBJ2-5; 8 positions agree with TRBD2. V gave up 7 bases and J gave up 3 bases; unmatched junction bases: 4. Germline CDR1 and CDR2: MGHDK and SYGVNS. This CDR3 is 13 amino acids long.

V and J are TRBV10-3 and TRBJ1-2, with 8 bases lining up with TRBD1. The germline V gene has CDR1 ENHRY and CDR2 SYGVKD. V lost 6 bases to trimming and J lost 3 bases; unmatched junction nucleotides: 6. The CDR3 runs 14 residues. The CDR3 coding sequence is TGTGCCATCAGGGCAGGGGGCGCCTACTATGGCTACACCTTC. Its translation: CAIRAGGAYYGYTF.

This clonotype was seen more than once but under ten times. CDR3 nucleotides: TGCGCCAGCAGCCAATCCCTAATCCGGCCCAGGAACACTGAAGCTTTCTTT. It specifies CASSQSLIRPRNTEAFF. This chain links TRBV4-1 with TRBJ1-1; D is uncertain. The CDR3 length is 17 residues. Trimming shortened V by 2 bases and J by 1 base, and 17 bases separated the two germline ends. Germline V lookup: CDR1 MGHRA, CDR2 YSYEKL.

In its sample, this clonotype was seen many times. V gene TRBV27 combines with J gene TRBJ2-7, with D perhaps TRBD1 or TRBD2 (5 bases each). Trimming left V 5 bases short and J 4 bases short, with 15 bases between. Per germline, CDR1 MNHEY and CDR2 SMNVEV (reference sequence). The CDR3 has 14 amino acids. CDR3 DNA sequence: TGTGCCAGCAGTCCCCTCACTAGGGGTTACGAGCAGTACTTC. Its protein is CASSPLTRGYEQYF.

This clonotype showed up just a few times. The gene calls are TRBV10-3 and TRBJ2-7; 8 bases map to TRBD1. The CDR3 is 13 residues long. Germline CDR1 ENHRY, CDR2 SYGVKD. V lost 4 bases and J lost 4; bases outside the gene matches: 3. The CDR3 reads CAISGTGNYEQYF. The CDR3 nucleotides are TGTGCCATCAGTGGGACAGGGAATTACGAGCAGTACTTC.

This clonotype was found many times. This chain uses TRBV7-9 with TRBJ2-5; TRBD1 is a possible D gene (5 bases). V was pared by 5 bases and J by 2 bases, with 9 bases between. Germline V gene sequence: CDR1 SEHNR, CDR2 FQNEAQ (reference sequence). The CDR3 loop spans 13 amino acids. CDR3 nucleotide sequence: TGTGCCAGCAGCCAGACAGATCAAGAGACCCAGTACTTC. Protein: CASSQTDQETQYF.

V and J are TRBV11-3 and TRBJ2-1; TRBD2 matches 12 bases. The junction had 7 bases not matched to a gene; V was cut back by 4 bases and J by 12 bases. CDR1 is SGHNT, CDR2 YENEEA, per germline. CDR3 length: 14 amino acids. The CDR3 here is CASSSTSGGTRQFF. The CDR3 DNA reads as TGTGCCAGCAGCTCAACTAGCGGGGGGACCCGGCAGTTCTTC.

The chain recombines TRBV6-6 with TRBJ2-5; D ambiguous. V dropped 2 bases and J dropped 7 bases, with 8 bases sitting between them. CDR1 MNHNY and CDR2 SVGAGI come from the germline V gene (reference sequence). This CDR3 comprises 12 residues. This CDR3 reads CASSYDIRTQYF. The CDR3 DNA sequence: TGTGCCAGCAGTTACGACATAAGGACCCAGTACTTC.

The chain uses TRBV20-1 and TRBJ2-7, with a possible D match to TRBD1 (5 bases). Germline-derived CDR1 and CDR2 are DFQATT and SNEGSKA (reference sequence). The germline V and J ends were trimmed by 5 bases and 4 bases, with 15 bases remaining between them. The CDR3 totals 13 residues. The CDR3 coding sequence is TGCAGTGCTGACCTAAGGGGCCCATACGAGCAGTACTTC. It translates to CSADLRGPYEQYF.

This clonotype turned up a few times. The chain links TRBV5-5 to TRBJ2-7; D is uncertain. Per germline, CDR1 SGHKS and CDR2 YYEKEE (reference sequence). The V end was cut by 2 bases, the J end by 2 bases, with 11 bases between. This CDR3 contains 14 residues. CDR3 protein: CASSLLSVTYEQYF. The CDR3 nucleotides are TGTGCCAGCAGCTTACTTTCTGTCACCTACGAGCAGTACTTC.

The chain recombines TRBV10-3 with TRBJ2-7; 10 bases are a match to TRBD1. The germline gives CDR1 ENHRY, CDR2 SYGVKD. V shed 10 bases, J shed 5 bases, and the junction held 5 bases outside the gene matches. This CDR3 is 12 amino acids long. This CDR3 is CATGDRGHEQYF. The DNA of the CDR3 is TGTGCCACTGGGGACAGGGGACACGAGCAGTACTTC.

In this sample, this clonotype turned up a few times. J is TRBJ2-7 and V is TRBV6-1; possible D gene TRBD2, 7 bases. The V and J ends lost 11 bases and 3 bases respectively, with 17 bases between them. The V gene's germline CDR1 is MNHNS and CDR2 SASEGT. The CDR3 is 13 amino acids. CDR3 residues: CASGRRGVYEQYF. Here the CDR3 DNA reads TGTGCCTCCGGGAGGAGGGGGGTCTACGAGCAGTACTTC.